Sequencing of this TCR beta chain was carried out in a study of TIL therapy for anti-PD-1-resistant metastatic lung cancer. Across the study: Half of patients were current or former smokers. By whole-exome sequencing, median non-synonymous tumor mutation burden was approximately 1.6 mutations per megabase.

This clone was counted a few times. The antigen is not known. Sequencing used immunoSEQ v3. Survey-level samples got 1.5 million to 2.5 million read pairs; deep-level samples got about 5-6.5 million. The assay was immunoSEQ multiplex PCR, and TCRdb's table has in-frame clones only and misses some. The table shows more than 90,000 clones, with around three fifths occurring only once. CDR1 is LNHDA and CDR2 is SQIVND in the germline V gene (reference sequence). V trimming: 6 bases; J trimming: 3 bases; junction bases outside the gene matches: 7. This CDR3 has 15 residues. As to time point: pre-treatment sample, taken before nivolumab and TIL therapy. Most excised metastases sampled were pleural nodules or supraclavicular lymph nodes. Findings and caveats of the study: TIL cultures after expansion showed higher clonality and lower diversity than baseline tumor (median around 6% vs 30%).

The J gene is TRBJ2-1, the V gene TRBV19, with 8 bases identical to TRBD1. The sequence derives from a person between 25 and 79 years old with non-small cell lung cancer. The sample here was tumor tissue, taken at baseline. The CDR3 loop is CASSPGTGIYNEQFF. As DNA, the CDR3 is TGTGCCAGTAGCCCCGGGACAGGCATCTACAATGAGCAGTTCTTC.